Listed here are 19 T cell receptor beta chains from one sample, sequenced in a study of metastatic and nonmetastatic thyroid tumors. From the PCR reads, TCRdb re-called clones with MiXCR. This repertoire shows about 19,000 clones, roughly 25% found once; its top ten account for approximately 10%. Patients underwent thyroid surgery, and none had received any treatment before it. The sequenced material came from tumor tissue. The source is a female donor with papillary thyroid cancer or a benign thyroid nodule (not recorded which). Some clones in this sample may be carry-over from other donors' samples.

This clone was counted many times. The chain uses TRBV7-3 and TRBJ2-2; 7 bases are shared with TRBD1. The length of the CDR3 is 13 residues. CDR1 and CDR2 from the germline V gene are SGHTA and FQGTGA. V was pared by 7 bases and J by 3 bases, with 2 bases of the junction left unmatched. CDR3 in amino acids: CASTQGDTGELFF. The DNA for the CDR3 is TGTGCCAGCACGCAGGGGGACACCGGGGAGCTGTTTTTT.

The chain carries TRBV2 and TRBJ1-6; maybe TRBD1 (6 bases). Germline CDR1 is SNHLY and CDR2 is FYNNEI. The CDR3 spans 14 residues. Trimming cost V 4 bases and J 5 bases, with 9 bases left between them. Here the CDR3 DNA reads TGTGCCAGCAGTGGGGCAGGGGATAATTCACCCCTCCACTTT. Its protein is CASSGAGDNSPLHF.

The sample holds many counts of this clone. The chain recombines TRBV19 with TRBJ2-1; unclear D gene. The CDR3 is 15 residues long. Trimming shortened V by 7 bases and J by 4 bases, and 17 bases separated the two germline ends. Germline V gene data show CDR1 as LNHDA and CDR2 as SQIVND (reference sequence). The CDR3 loop reads CASKSLRLPYNEQFF. CDR3 bases: TGTGCCAGTAAGTCCTTGCGGCTACCTTACAATGAGCAGTTCTTC.

In its sample, this clone was seen many times. This chain links TRBV27 with TRBJ1-3; tentative D call: TRBD1 (6 bases). Trimming pared 2 bases from V and 0 bases from J, leaving 8 bases between. Germline V gives CDR1 MNHEY, CDR2 SMNVEV (reference sequence). The CDR3 consists of 15 residues. The CDR3 region is CASSLGGSSGNTIYF. DNA of the CDR3: TGTGCCAGCAGTTTAGGGGGCTCCTCTGGAAACACCATATATTTT.

This clone came up a few times. V and J are TRBV10-2 and TRBJ2-6, with a possible D match to TRBD2 (6 bases). Between the trimmed V and J ends, which lost 6 bases and 0 bases, there was a span of 9 bases. Germline CDR1 is WSHSY and CDR2 is SAAADI. The length of the CDR3 is 15 residues. The CDR3 sequence is CASSPDYSGANVLTF. The CDR3 nucleotides read TGCGCCAGCAGCCCGGACTACTCTGGGGCCAACGTCCTGACTTTC.

The chain carries TRBV4-2 and TRBJ1-2, with 8 nucleotides matching TRBD1. The germline CDR1 and CDR2 sequences are LGHNA and YNFKEQ. V gave up 0 bases and J gave up 4 bases; unmatched junction bases: 13. The CDR3 consists of 18 residues. The CDR3 sequence: CASSQDRQGALLGYGYTF. DNA for the CDR3: TGTGCCAGCAGCCAAGATAGGCAGGGGGCGCTCCTCGGCTATGGCTACACCTTC.

This sequence joins TRBV6-1 and TRBJ2-5; the D gene is possibly TRBD1 (6 bases). The CDR3 consists of 12 residues. The ends were cut back, 9 bases at V and 2 bases at J, with 10 bases in the middle. Germline CDR1 reads MNHNS; CDR2 reads SASEGT. The CDR3 DNA is TGTGCCAGTATGGACAGACAAGAGACCCAGTACTTC. This encodes CASMDRQETQYF.

This clone has a count of ten or more. J is TRBJ2-5 and V is TRBV6-1, with 12 bases identical to TRBD2. After removal of 6 bases from V and 4 bases from J, the junction contained 6 bases not matched to a gene. The germline gives CDR1 MNHNS, CDR2 SASEGT. The CDR3 contains 15 residues. The CDR3 spells CASRRTSGNTETQYF. The DNA of the CDR3 is TGTGCCAGCAGGAGGACTAGCGGGAACACAGAGACCCAGTACTTC.

There are a few counts of this clone. The chain employs TRBV6-2 or TRBV6-3 and TRBJ2-1; weak D call: TRBD1 (7 bases). The germline V gene encodes CDR1 MNHEY and CDR2 SVGEGT. Deletions cut 0 bases from V and 12 bases from J, with 12 bases between. This CDR3 contains 13 residues. In DNA, the CDR3 is TGTGCCAGCAGTTACTCGTTCCAGGGGGGGCAGTTCTTC. Protein sequence: CASSYSFQGGQFF.

This clone occurred many times. The J gene is TRBJ2-1, the V gene TRBV2; 14 bases agree with TRBD2. The germline V gene encodes CDR1 SNHLY and CDR2 FYNNEI. The V gene end was trimmed by 7 bases and the J gene end by 10 bases; junction bases not matched to a gene: 6. The CDR3 is 14 residues long. The CDR3 DNA reads as TGTGCCAGCACTGGGACTAGCGGGAGTGGCGAGCAGTTCTTC. Translated: CASTGTSGSGEQFF.

At least ten counts were recorded for this clone. The chain has TRBV9 and TRBJ2-6, with a tentative D call TRBD1 (5 bases). CDR3 length: 17 amino acids. CDR1 SGDLS and CDR2 YYNGEE come from the germline V gene. V was shortened by 0 bases and J by 0 bases, with 10 bases between the two germline ends. The CDR3 region has the DNA TGTGCCAGCAGCGTAGCGGAGACAGCCTCTGGGGCCAACGTCCTGACTTTC. It codes for CASSVAETASGANVLTF.

V and J are TRBV20-1 and TRBJ1-2; 12 nucleotides line up with TRBD1. This CDR3 has 14 amino acids. J was trimmed by 7 bases and V by 3 bases; bases with no gene match: 6. Germline V lookup: CDR1 DFQATT, CDR2 SNEGSKA (reference sequence). The CDR3 DNA follows: TGCAGTGCTAGCCGCCGGGACAGGGGGCTTGGCTACACCTTC. This codes for CSASRRDRGLGYTF.

This sequence joins TRBV19 and TRBJ1-3; possibly TRBD1 for D (5 bases). Per the germline V gene, CDR1 is LNHDA and CDR2 is SQIVND (reference sequence). The CDR3 loop spans 16 amino acids. V lost 4 bases to trimming and J lost 0 bases, with 13 bases between them. The CDR3 loop reads CASSTPGGGSGNTIYF. The CDR3 nucleotides are TGTGCCAGTAGTACCCCTGGCGGGGGCTCTGGAAACACCATATATTTT.

This clone ranks as medium-sized. The chain joins TRBV6-1 to TRBJ1-3; 8 bases agree with TRBD1. The CDR3 consists of 16 residues. The junction had 15 bases not matched to a gene; V was cut back by 7 bases and J by 7 bases. From germline, CDR1 is MNHNS and CDR2 SASEGT. The CDR3 sequence: CASKFEAGGLGNTIYF. In DNA form, the CDR3 reads TGTGCCAGCAAATTTGAAGCAGGGGGCTTAGGGAACACCATATATTTT.

Here the CDR3 reads CASSQEAGKGNYGYTF. CDR3 DNA sequence: TGTGCCAGCAGCCAAGAGGCCGGGAAGGGGAACTATGGCTACACCTTC. The chain is built from TRBV3-1 and TRBJ1-2; tentatively, D is TRBD1 (5 bases). This CDR3 has 16 residues. Trimming shortened V by 0 bases and J by 2 bases, and 13 bases separated the two germline ends. Germline CDR1 and CDR2: LGHDT and YNNKEL (reference sequence).

This clone rates as medium-sized. The rearrangement joins TRBV7-9 to TRBJ2-5, with 8 bases identical to TRBD2. There are 17 residues in the CDR3. V lost 5 bases and J lost 2; bases outside the gene matches: 13. From germline, CDR1 is SEHNR and CDR2 FQNEAQ (reference sequence). The CDR3 region is CASSPFAGAGVQETQYF. As DNA, the CDR3 is TGTGCCAGCAGCCCTTTCGCGGGAGCGGGAGTTCAAGAGACCCAGTACTTC.

By proportion, this clone is medium-sized. The genes are TRBV27 and TRBJ1-1; D gene unclear. Trimming removed 2 bases from V and 7 bases from J, with 20 bases in between. Germline CDR1 and CDR2: MNHEY and SMNVEV (reference sequence). The CDR3 runs 16 residues. CDR3 DNA: TGTGCCAGCAGTTTAGGTCCTCTAGCGGGGTTCTATGAAGCTTTCTTT. It translates to CASSLGPLAGFYEAFF.

The V and J genes are TRBV20-1 and TRBJ1-2, with D possibly TRBD1 on 6 matching bases. Trimming left V 0 bases short and J 3 bases short, with 11 bases between. Germline loops: CDR1 DFQATT, CDR2 SNEGSKA (reference sequence). This CDR3 spans 14 amino acids. CDR3 amino acids: CSARDPGVDYGYTF. The CDR3 region has the DNA TGCAGTGCTAGAGATCCAGGGGTCGACTATGGCTACACCTTC.

A few counts support this clone. The CDR3 reads CASTAPAGAGYNEQFF. CDR3 nucleotide sequence: TGTGCCAGCACCGCTCCAGCGGGAGCGGGGTACAATGAGCAGTTCTTC. V gene TRBV6-1 combines with J gene TRBJ2-1, with 8 positions matching TRBD2. The V segment lost 7 bases and the J segment 4 bases; nucleotides outside the gene matches: 12. Per the germline V gene, CDR1 is MNHNS and CDR2 is SASEGT. The CDR3 extends over 16 amino acids.